The T cell receptor beta chain under discussion was sequenced for a study of cytomegalovirus exposure and HLA in healthy donors (dated by TCRdb to about 2017). Context from the whole study: According to an earlier analysis of around 600 of the donors, roughly 180 million T cells yielded 90 million to 140 million unique TCR beta sequences and about 300 Gb of sequence data. Among about 390 genotyped donors of the cohort, an average of about 240,000 unique TCR beta nucleotide sequences were sequenced per donor, roughly 20% of them non-productive. Every discovery cohort repertoire had been produced on one sequencing platform. The number of donors typed differed by locus, with roughly 629-640 for A, B, C, DRB1 and DQB1, about 500 for DQA1, approximately 580 for DPA1, and some 440 for DPB1. A later analysis re-examined previously published TCR beta repertoires from hundreds of donors and added high-resolution HLA genotyping to investigate patterns of TCR occurrence. Of the approximately 370 genotyped donors, 65% to 90% were placed in the genetic ancestry cluster associated with self-reported Caucasian donors. Roughly 5 DR-DQ haplotypes were handled as single units for association and clustering, since linkage in the cohort was strong. A separate validation cohort of 90 to 150 different subjects was used in addition to the approximately 700-subject first cohort. The study profiled the T cell repertoires of about 640 subjects by immunosequencing and related them to cytomegalovirus serostatus. HLA typing included class I and class II loci at four-digit resolution. An early release that covered some 640 HLA-typed donors contained approximately 300 gigabases of sequencing data and 80 million or so unique TCR sequences. Donor age, sex, ethnicity and CMV serostatus were collected together with the repertoire data. A later genetic analysis used genome-wide SNP genotypes for 398 of the 666 donors, treating that subset as a discovery cohort. To predict cytomegalovirus infection status, the study combined high-throughput TCR immunosequencing, statistical association of individual TCRs with disease status, and machine learning. The later analysis used no new phenotypic data to find candidate immune exposures, relying instead on TCR beta sequences and their occurrence across donors. To decide whether each TCR beta V gene segment behaved as functional or pseudogenic, an earlier analysis of some 600 of the donors relied on high-throughput TCR beta sequencing. The study aimed to test whether cataloging public T cell receptors could reveal signatures of past pathogen exposure.

What the authors observed across the whole study: A later analysis reported that several top co-occurrence clusters appeared linked to parvovirus B19, influenza, CMV and Epstein-Barr virus. The authors suggested that the approach could potentially be generalized to other disease states and immunological phenotypes. In vitro tests confirmed that a few of the cytomegalovirus-associated TCR beta chains recognize cytomegalovirus antigens. In the study, about 150 TCR beta chains were listed as associated with cytomegalovirus. While some public TCRs were present in many individuals, most TCR sequences turned up only very rarely across donors. Sequencing depth was assumed to be roughly uniform across donors in the presence/absence analyses, though that assumption may not hold. A cluster of highly shared sequence variants was judged likely to be a technical artifact of the sequencing pipeline. Linkage disequilibrium might explain the correlated functional status among segregating V segments, but an unknown experimental factor could not be ruled out. In an earlier analysis of 500 to 650 of the donors, most TCR beta V segments appeared in productive rearrangements about 90% or about 30% of the time, broadly matching IMGT annotations. Immune exposure information for the cohort was limited to CMV serostatus. A later analysis associated 15,000 to 20,000 TCR beta sequences with specific HLA alleles at a false discovery rate of 0.05. The classifier was reported to diagnose cytomegalovirus status with high specificity and sensitivity in both the original cohort and the validation cohort. An association between a missense DCLRE1C variant and V-gene and J-gene trimming of TCR beta chains was found in a later genetic analysis and replicated in an independent cohort. In this cohort, only TCR beta chains were sequenced, and detectable features were limited by the absence of alpha or paired-chain data. A further reported finding was that TCR beta sequences accurately predicted the HLA-A and HLA-B alleles for most subjects in the first cohort. Some IMGT-functional V segments, including TRBV6-2 and TRBV6-3, could not be distinguished by the 87-base-pair reads and were therefore excluded. When HLA alleles, especially DR and DQ, strongly co-occurred, TCR associations were difficult to assign to individual alleles. The earlier analysis of approximately 560 of the donors excluded fewer than 20 rarely observed V segments, including chromosome 9 orphons, because counts were too low. A later analysis found that TCR association rates varied across HLA loci, with DRB1 alleles showing the most associated TCRs and HLA-C alleles the fewest. A later analysis found that most CMV-associated TCR beta chains appeared HLA-restricted, with HLA associations seemingly driven largely by CMV exposure. HLA typing was unavailable for some donors at each locus, so association tests used only the typed subset. A later genetic analysis reported fewer N-insertions in productive TCRs among donors in an Asian-associated ancestry cluster than the approximately 670-donor mean. Compared with equally common non-associated chains, HLA-associated TCR beta chains in a later analysis were more clonally expanded and had lower generation probabilities.

The cohort comprised under 700 healthy bone marrow donors. Cohort members were all nominally healthy when sampled, although unrecorded immune exposures were likely present. The donor tested CMV seronegative, placing the donor among the roughly 400 seronegative members of the cohort. A peripheral blood sample was collected from each donor, and TCR beta sequencing was performed on peripheral blood mononuclear cells. The Qiagen DNeasy Blood Extraction Kit was used to extract genomic DNA from the blood cell samples. Worth noting for this clone: It lacks a known antigen. There are no base qualities to consult, and no much larger clone falls within one base.

The CDR3 runs 13 residues from the cysteine to the phenylalanine. Of all the DNA, just the CDR3 is kept, 39 bases in frame from base 1. The germline V gene (reference sequence) specifies MNHEY as CDR1 and SMNVEV as CDR2. V is pared back by 5 bases and J by 7 bases, with 12 bases lying between the germline termini. Library generation was performed with the immunoSEQ multiplex PCR assay. For the multiplex PCR, a mixture combining 60 forward primers for TCR Vbeta segments and 13 reverse primers for TCR Jbeta segments was used. The CDR3 region of rearranged TCR beta genes was amplified from genomic DNA by a multiplex PCR assay. The Illumina HiSeq System was used to sequence the amplified TCR beta libraries as 87-base-pair reads. The paper's processing steps were these. Across the 500 to 850 repertoires, a later analysis counted tens of millions of unique TCR beta chains, around 11 million of which were shared by at least two donors. Raw reads were error-corrected and collapsed into unique sequences by a nearest-neighbor algorithm in which closely related sequences were merged to remove PCR and sequencing errors. CDR3 sequences were aligned to IMGT reference sequences to assign V, D and J gene segments. For a sequence to be retained, a match of at least six nucleotides to both a V gene segment and a J gene segment was required. A rearrangement counted as productive if the CDR3 had no stop codons and remained in frame with V and J, and every other rearrangement counted as non-productive. CDR3 was defined according to IMGT convention as the region running from the second conserved V-encoded cysteine to the conserved J-encoded phenylalanine. In an earlier analysis of roughly 610 of the donors, sequences lacking an unambiguous match to a single V gene segment were excluded. In an earlier analysis of around 590 of the donors, a V segment was called functional when productive rearrangements were above 56.7%, and segregating when the standard deviation between donors exceeded 5%. To diagnose cytomegalovirus status from the catalog of TCR beta chain sequences, a statistical classification framework was built. V and J gene assignment, in a later analysis, came from comparing TCR nucleotide sequences with IMGT/GENE-DB human TR gene sequences. The TCRdist pipeline was used in a later analysis to assign CDR3 sequences and most-parsimonious VDJ recombination scenarios. In a later analysis, every TCR beta chain was defined by the combination of its CDR3 amino acid sequence and its V-gene family, and reads without a unique V-gene family were dropped. A later analysis removed roughly 590 highly shared, low-generation-probability nucleotide sequences to deal with suspected cross-contamination and a sequencing artifact. In a later analysis, a clonal expansion index was calculated for each public chain from normalized within-repertoire ranks of inferred template counts. In a later analysis, generation probabilities were computed with a VDJ recombination model fitted to out-of-frame rearrangements, and the resulting probabilities were checked against IGoR. Hypergeometric tests were used in a later analysis to score TCR-TCR, TCR-HLA and TCR-CMV co-occurrence, with a repertoire-size bias correction applied to the TCR pairs. False discovery rates were estimated in a later analysis by permuting HLA or CMV assignments 20 times. In a later analysis, co-occurring TCRs were grouped using DBSCAN, with TCRdist sequence similarity added in when clustering inside HLA-allele-positive subsets. Repertoires with fewer than 30,000 or more than 120,000 public chains were left out of co-occurrence clustering, as were a handful of repertoires with anomalous nucleotide sharing. TCRdb holds this immuneACCESS table with in-frame rearrangements only. Some clones are missing; in checked studies, unresolved V genes explain under half, and the rest has no known cause. From that table come the V and J calls and clone size; the DNA was used to work out D and trimming. The sample table lists approximately 200,000 clones, around 81% of them with a count of one. Roughly 2% of the sample is held by the ten biggest clonotypes.

The sequence is built from TRBV27 and TRBJ2-1; no D segment can be confidently identified. This clonotype was sampled from a young man in good health and CMV-seronegative. Sequencing input: PBMCs. CDR3 protein: CASSVTTRNEQFF. The DNA reads as follows: TGTGCCAGCAGTGTTACCACTCGAAATGAGCAGTTCTTC.